This T cell receptor (beta chain) was identified during a study of post-analysis software for immune sequencing data. Broader study findings: A significant reduction in normalized Chao1 diversity was observed in multiple sclerosis patients versus controls. Pronounced co-clustering by F measure was evident among identically batched samples. Patients carried a few TRBV segments more frequently than controls did, and TRBV5-6, TRBV5-1 and TRBV20-1 were among them.

The TCR beta cDNA libraries carried unique molecular identifiers. From approximately 0.95 to 9.8 million T cells, a few hundred thousand cDNA molecules were obtained. One entry per CDR3 protein results from TCRdb running MiXCR on the PCR reads. The table lists about 770,000 distinct CDR3 sequences, around 45% of them singletons. The CDR3 is 15 residues long. The germline CDR1 and CDR2 sequences are ENHRY and SYGVKD. V was clipped by 6 bases and J by 9 bases; unmatched bases: 7. In regard to this clonotype: Its antigen is not known.

The gene calls are TRBV10-3 and TRBJ2-1, with 14 bases identical to TRBD2. The TCR sequence derives from a girl aged 5-17 years with multiple sclerosis. Material: blood. CDR3 in DNA: TGTGCCATCAGACCGACTAGCGGGAGGGGAGGTGAGCAGTTCTTC. This sequence encodes CAIRPTSGRGGEQFF.